This is a list of T cell receptor beta chains from one sample in a study of response to subunit inactivated influenza vaccine. TCRdb re-analysed the RT-PCR reads in MiXCR, keeping a single row per CDR3 protein. Of 500,000 to 750,000 distinct CDR3 sequences in the sample, about 15% were seen once. Sample: PBMCs from blood, taken 11 to 12 days after vaccination. These receptors were collected from a man aged 50-60 years who received an inactivated influenza vaccine. Both conserved end residues are part of each CDR3. Size values are once, few and many counts, or a class for expanded clones, and some rows have none.

abundance: many; v_gene: TRBV6-2/TRBV6-3; j_gene: TRBJ1-5; CDR3aa: CASSFRVQPQHF
abundance: .; v_gene: TRBV4-2; j_gene: TRBJ2-1; CDR3aa: CASSQTRISSYNEQFF
abundance: .; v_gene: TRBV6-1; j_gene: TRBJ2-3; CDR3aa: CASSEVGRTYTDTQYF
abundance: .; v_gene: TRBV5-1; j_gene: TRBJ1-2; CDR3aa: CASSLDPGADSGYTF
abundance: few; v_gene: TRBV7-2; j_gene: TRBJ2-7; CDR3aa: CASSLLAAYYEQYF
abundance: few; v_gene: TRBV7-2; j_gene: TRBJ2-1; CDR3aa: CASSSQIAGSSYNEQFF
abundance: few; v_gene: TRBV12-3/TRBV12-4; j_gene: TRBJ2-7; CDR3aa: CASRHRSGTGDSYEQYF
abundance: many; v_gene: TRBV10-2; j_gene: TRBJ2-6; CDR3aa: CASSEWTGVFSGANVLTF
abundance: few; v_gene: TRBV12-3/TRBV12-4; j_gene: TRBJ2-5; CDR3aa: CASSLWDRGPSETQYF
abundance: .; v_gene: TRBV3-1; j_gene: TRBJ2-1; CDR3aa: CASTRELAGGNEQFF
abundance: few; v_gene: TRBV7-2; j_gene: TRBJ2-1; CDR3aa: CASSSSPRTYNEQFF
abundance: .; v_gene: TRBV7-6; j_gene: TRBJ2-3; CDR3aa: CASSAASGGIHTQYF
abundance: .; v_gene: TRBV7-9; j_gene: TRBJ2-7; CDR3aa: CASSLTLARGHEQYF
abundance: few; v_gene: TRBV29-1; j_gene: TRBJ2-3; CDR3aa: CSVEPTGGGTDTQYF
abundance: .; v_gene: TRBV29-1; j_gene: TRBJ1-1; CDR3aa: CSVERRMNTEAFF
abundance: .; v_gene: TRBV20-1; j_gene: TRBJ2-1; CDR3aa: CSQPSTSGSYNEQFF
abundance: few; v_gene: TRBV7-2; j_gene: TRBJ1-5; CDR3aa: CASSQTRGGNQPQHF
abundance: many; v_gene: TRBV29-1; j_gene: TRBJ1-1; CDR3aa: CSAEGTVNTEAFF
abundance: .; v_gene: TRBV12-3/TRBV12-4; j_gene: TRBJ2-1; CDR3aa: CASRRRGGLHNEQFF
abundance: .; v_gene: TRBV5-1; j_gene: TRBJ2-5; CDR3aa: CASSLEGQVPETQYF
abundance: few; v_gene: TRBV15; j_gene: TRBJ2-6; CDR3aa: CATSRDRDVRANVLTF
abundance: many; v_gene: TRBV18; j_gene: TRBJ2-5; CDR3aa: CASSPERGGKETQYF
abundance: many; v_gene: TRBV28; j_gene: TRBJ2-7; CDR3aa: CASSLGQWYEQYF
abundance: .; v_gene: TRBV29-1; j_gene: TRBJ2-7; CDR3aa: CSVARARSGEQYF
abundance: .; v_gene: TRBV6-5; j_gene: TRBJ2-5; CDR3aa: CASSYSMAPQETQYF
abundance: .; v_gene: TRBV7-8; j_gene: TRBJ2-1; CDR3aa: CASSPSGGRSSYNEQFF
abundance: .; v_gene: TRBV4-3; j_gene: TRBJ2-5; CDR3aa: CASSQGLAGGPVETQYF
abundance: .; v_gene: TRBV6-2/TRBV6-3; j_gene: TRBJ2-1; CDR3aa: CASRGGGGLDQFF
abundance: few; v_gene: TRBV6-5; j_gene: TRBJ2-7; CDR3aa: CASSWTSGRNEQYF
abundance: .; v_gene: TRBV14; j_gene: TRBJ2-1; CDR3aa: CASSQVQWSRREQFF
abundance: .; v_gene: TRBV4-1; j_gene: TRBJ2-5; CDR3aa: CASSRLVAGETQYF
abundance: .; v_gene: TRBV5-6; j_gene: TRBJ2-5; CDR3aa: CASMAGQGGETQYF
abundance: .; v_gene: TRBV4-1; j_gene: TRBJ2-4; CDR3aa: CASSQGGASFENIQYF
abundance: many; v_gene: TRBV24-1; j_gene: TRBJ2-1; CDR3aa: CATSDSGLAGGWTYNEQFF
abundance: .; v_gene: TRBV5-1; j_gene: TRBJ2-7; CDR3aa: CASSLVASGGGSYEQYF
abundance: .; v_gene: TRBV11-3; j_gene: TRBJ2-2; CDR3aa: CASSLGPSRELFF
abundance: few; v_gene: TRBV6-2/TRBV6-3; j_gene: TRBJ2-5; CDR3aa: CASGKLAEAAGTQYF
abundance: few; v_gene: TRBV5-4; j_gene: TRBJ2-2; CDR3aa: CASLKGTPSNTGELFF
abundance: .; v_gene: TRBV2; j_gene: TRBJ1-6; CDR3aa: CASSLGGSKVSSPLHF
abundance: .; v_gene: TRBV7-9; j_gene: TRBJ2-7; CDR3aa: CASSFGNSYEQYF
abundance: .; v_gene: TRBV3-1; j_gene: TRBJ2-1; CDR3aa: CASSPRASGQNNEQFF
abundance: .; v_gene: TRBV20-1; j_gene: TRBJ2-7; CDR3aa: CSAKWMGGLPYEQYF
abundance: many; v_gene: TRBV12-3/TRBV12-4; j_gene: TRBJ1-3; CDR3aa: CASSFQSSGNTIYF
abundance: .; v_gene: TRBV4-2; j_gene: TRBJ2-3; CDR3aa: CASSQDPLAASTDTQYF
abundance: few; v_gene: TRBV9; j_gene: TRBJ1-5; CDR3aa: CASSVGQDTNQPQHF
abundance: .; v_gene: TRBV4-3; j_gene: TRBJ2-7; CDR3aa: CASSQEVLGYEQYF
abundance: .; v_gene: TRBV7-2; j_gene: TRBJ2-3; CDR3aa: CASSLIAAITDTQYF
abundance: few; v_gene: TRBV20-1; j_gene: TRBJ2-7; CDR3aa: CSARPPGQGTNEQYF
abundance: .; v_gene: TRBV15; j_gene: TRBJ2-7; CDR3aa: CATRGTGTYEQYF
abundance: .; v_gene: TRBV12-3/TRBV12-4; j_gene: TRBJ1-2; CDR3aa: CASTNTGDGGYTF
abundance: .; v_gene: TRBV24-1; j_gene: TRBJ2-7; CDR3aa: CATSDRGSSGEQYF
abundance: few; v_gene: TRBV18; j_gene: TRBJ1-6; CDR3aa: CASSPTVASYNSPLHF
abundance: .; v_gene: TRBV7-8; j_gene: TRBJ2-7; CDR3aa: CASSLGHTSVYEQYF